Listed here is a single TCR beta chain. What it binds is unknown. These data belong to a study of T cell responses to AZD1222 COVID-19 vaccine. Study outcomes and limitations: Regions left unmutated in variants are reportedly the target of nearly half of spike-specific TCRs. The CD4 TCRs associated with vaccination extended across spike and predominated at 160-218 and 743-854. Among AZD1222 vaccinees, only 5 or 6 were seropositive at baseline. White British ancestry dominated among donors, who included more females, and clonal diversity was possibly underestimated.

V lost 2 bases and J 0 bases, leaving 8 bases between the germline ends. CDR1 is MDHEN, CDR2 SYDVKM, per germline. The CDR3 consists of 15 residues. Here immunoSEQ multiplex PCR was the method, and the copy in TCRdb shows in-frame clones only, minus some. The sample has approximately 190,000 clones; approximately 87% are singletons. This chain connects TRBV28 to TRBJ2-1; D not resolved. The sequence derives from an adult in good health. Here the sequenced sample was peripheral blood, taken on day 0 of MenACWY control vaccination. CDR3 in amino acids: CASSLGTPSYNEQFF. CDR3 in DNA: TGTGCCAGCAGTTTAGGTACTCCCTCCTACAATGAGCAGTTCTTC.